This TCR beta chain was found in a study of CD8+CD57+ T cells in acquired aplastic anemia. CDR3 and TCR beta VDJ profiling relied on a genomic DNA template. One entry per CDR3 protein, called by TCRdb with MiXCR from the reads. The sample records over 150,000 distinct CDR3 sequences, roughly three fifths being singletons. The CDR3 covers 18 residues. V trimming: 5 bases; J trimming: 0 bases; junction bases outside the gene matches: 4. In germline, CDR1 is SGHVS, CDR2 FQNEAQ. Patients who underwent sequencing had shown CD8+CD57+ cell expansion by flow cytometry. Each patient carried a diagnosis of severe acquired aplastic anemia. As to this clonotype: As yet, its antigen is unknown.

Broader study findings: No significant difference in CD8+ Simpson's diversity was found between patients and controls. Both patients and controls carried the same twenty-nine CD8+ CDR3 sequences.

Sequenced input: sorted CD4+, CD8+, or CD8+CD57+ T cells (not recorded which) from PBMCs. The origin of this receptor is a human donor with aplastic anemia. V gene TRBV7-8 combines with J gene TRBJ2-6, with 13 nucleotides matching TRBD2. In DNA form, the CDR3 reads TGTGCCAGCAGCGGAACTAGCGGGGGGGCCTCTGGGGCCAACGTCCTGACTTTC. Protein product: CASSGTSGGASGANVLTF. Filled out from reference TRBV7-8 and TRBJ2-6, the complete variable domain reads GAGVSQSPRYKVAKRGQDVALRCDPISGHVSLFWYQQALGQGPEFLTYFQNEAQLDKSGLPSDRFFAERPEGSVSTLKIQRTQQEDSAVYLCASSGTSGGASGANVLTFGAGSRLTVL.